A single sample is the source of the 23 T cell receptor beta chains below, sequenced in a study of post-analysis software for immune sequencing data (dated by TCRdb to about 2015). Beyond this particular receptor, the publication reports: Several TRBV segments, including TRBV5-6, TRBV5-1 and TRBV20-1, were significantly more frequent in patients than controls.

No antigens are known for them. The method behind the library was PCR. The sample was run on an Illumina HiSeq 2500. To reduce PCR and sequencing biases, unique molecular identifiers were incorporated into the TCR beta cDNA libraries. TCRdb passed the public sequencing reads through fastp at Q25 and MiXCR, retaining productive beta sequences. Records with the same CDR3 protein are collapsed into one entry carrying the most frequent genes and DNA. The sample contains 750,000 to 950,000 distinct CDR3 sequences, approximately 50% of them found a single time. The top ten constitute roughly 4.4% of the sample. Sequencing was performed on blood. These receptors were collected from a girl under 18 with multiple sclerosis.

This clonotype has a handful of counts. V usage is TRBV5-1 and J usage is TRBJ1-2, with D possibly being TRBD1 (5 bases). V lost 2 bases and J lost 5, with 10 bases in between. The CDR3 covers 13 residues. The germline V gene has CDR1 SGHRS and CDR2 YFSETQ. The CDR3 bases are TGCGCCAGCAGCTTTGAGGGGTTGTATGGCTACACCTTC. This sequence encodes CASSFEGLYGYTF.

This clonotype was seen a few times. The chain has TRBV4-1 and TRBJ2-5, with 7 bases identical to TRBD2. The J call is uncertain, as TRBJ2-7 better fits the DNA end. The length of the CDR3 is 15 residues. Germline CDR1 is MGHRA and CDR2 is YSYEKL. The CDR3, as DNA: TGCGCCAGCAGCCAAGCCCCGGGGAGGGCCTACGAGCAGTACTTC. Protein: CASSQAPGRAYEQYF.

The CDR3 sequence is CASSSEETYEQYF. The DNA of the CDR3 is TGTGCCAGCAGCTCCGAAGAAACCTACGAGCAGTACTTC. The chain is built from TRBV7-9 and TRBJ2-7; D remains ambiguous. Trimming took 4 bases from V and 2 from J, leaving 9 bases between them. This CDR3 is 13 amino acids long. From germline, CDR1 is SEHNR and CDR2 FQNEAQ (reference sequence).

The chain employs TRBV30 and TRBJ2-4; 8 positions match TRBD1. The end of the DNA fits TRBJ2-7 better, so the J call may be wrong. The germline V gene encodes CDR1 GTSNPN and CDR2 SVGIG (reference sequence). The CDR3 is 12 residues long. The CDR3 DNA follows: TGTGCCAGCACACAGGGGGTCTACGAGCAGTACTTC. This translates into CASTQGVYEQYF.

This sequence joins TRBV5-1 and TRBJ2-7; the match to TRBD2 covers 7 bases. CDR3 size: 14 residues. Germline V CDR1 and CDR2: SGHRS, YFSETQ. After removal of 0 bases from V and 3 bases from J, the junction contained 3 bases not matched to a gene. The CDR3 nucleotides read TGCGCCAGCAGCTTGGAGGCTAGCGGCTACGAGCAGTACTTC. Its protein is CASSLEASGYEQYF.

This clonotype was detected many times. The chain combines TRBV5-1 with TRBJ1-2; 8 nucleotides line up with TRBD1. V shed 2 bases and J 2 bases; nucleotides not matched to a gene: 2. From germline, CDR1 is SGHRS and CDR2 YFSETQ. CDR3 length: 14 residues. CDR3 coding DNA: TGCGCCAGCAGCTTACGACAGGGGAACTATGGCTACACCTTC. Encoded protein: CASSLRQGNYGYTF.

The gene calls are TRBV20-1 and TRBJ2-1; D unresolved. The CDR3 has 13 amino acids. Germline-derived CDR1 and CDR2 are DFQATT and SNEGSKA (reference sequence). V lost 5 bases to trimming and J lost 7 bases, with 15 bases between them. CDR3 in DNA: TGCAGTGCTGAAGACCCGCTTCAGAATGAGCAGTTCTTC. Protein product: CSAEDPLQNEQFF.

J is TRBJ2-4 and V is TRBV2, with D perhaps TRBD1 or TRBD2 (5 bases each). The CDR3 is 12 amino acids. V was shortened by 4 bases and J by 13 bases, with 14 bases between the two germline ends. Germline V gene sequence: CDR1 SNHLY, CDR2 FYNNEI. The CDR3 is CASSVEMGEQYF. The CDR3 DNA sequence: TGTGCCAGCAGTGTCGAAATGGGGGAGCAGTACTTC.

V usage is TRBV20-1 and J usage is TRBJ1-2; D is perhaps TRBD1 (6 bases). The germline V and J ends were trimmed by 0 bases and 8 bases, with 13 bases remaining between them. Germline V gives CDR1 DFQATT, CDR2 SNEGSKA (reference sequence). The length of the CDR3 is 13 residues. The CDR3 DNA sequence: TGCAGTGCTAGAGATGGGGGGCTCGGAGGCTACACCTTC. Translating gives CSARDGGLGGYTF.

This clonotype appeared a single time. The chain recombines TRBV5-6 with TRBJ2-1; D is unclear. The CDR3 runs 14 residues. Germline V gene data show CDR1 as SGHDT and CDR2 as YYEEEE. Trimming pared 2 bases from V and 0 bases from J, leaving 6 bases between. The CDR3 is CASSFWVSYNEQFF. In DNA form, the CDR3 reads TGTGCCAGCAGCTTTTGGGTCTCCTACAATGAGCAGTTCTTC.

The V gene is TRBV14, the J gene TRBJ1-1; no definite D call. The CDR3 loop spans 14 amino acids. With 2 bases removed from V and 5 bases from J, the gap between germline ends came to 12 bases. Germline values: CDR1 SGHDN, CDR2 FVKESK. The CDR3 region is CASSQSQWRTEAFF. CDR3 DNA sequence: TGTGCCAGCAGCCAATCGCAATGGAGGACTGAAGCTTTCTTT.

The genes are TRBV4-1 and TRBJ2-7; 9 nucleotides line up with TRBD1. Germline loops: CDR1 MGHRA, CDR2 YSYEKL. This CDR3 has 15 residues. J was trimmed by 4 bases and V by 5 bases; bases with no gene match: 9. The DNA of the CDR3 is TGCGCCAGCAGCTTAAGGACAGGGGCAGGGTACGAGCAGTACTTC. Amino acids: CASSLRTGAGYEQYF.

The chain carries TRBV10-3 and TRBJ1-5; D is unclear. V was pared by 0 bases and J by 3 bases, with 12 bases between. The length of the CDR3 is 16 residues. Germline CDR1 ENHRY, CDR2 SYGVKD. The CDR3 DNA reads as TGTGCCATCAGTGAGTCTGCAATGGGGTACAATCAGCCCCAGCATTTT. Its translation is CAISESAMGYNQPQHF.

The table lists this clonotype with a few counts. The rearrangement uses TRBV5-1 and TRBJ2-7; D possibly corresponds to TRBD1 (5 bases). The CDR3 extends over 15 amino acids. Germline loops: CDR1 SGHRS, CDR2 YFSETQ. V shed 4 bases and J shed 0 bases, with 14 bases lying between them. DNA for the CDR3: TGCGCCAGCAGCACACAAGGGGCCATCTCCTACGAGCAGTACTTC. Translated, it gives CASSTQGAISYEQYF.

The V call is TRBV9, the J call TRBJ2-7; the match to TRBD1 covers 7 bases. This CDR3 spans 16 amino acids. CDR1 is SGDLS, CDR2 YYNGEE, per germline. V was pared by 3 bases and J by 0 bases, with 9 bases of the junction left unmatched. The CDR3 coding sequence is TGTGCCAGCAGCGCGAAACAGGGGTGGGGCTCCTACGAGCAGTACTTC. Translating gives CASSAKQGWGSYEQYF.

The gene calls are TRBV5-1 and TRBJ2-6; 9 bases match TRBD1. Per the germline V gene, CDR1 is SGHRS and CDR2 is YFSETQ. The CDR3 contains 20 residues. Germline trimming cut 2 bases from V and 0 bases from J; bases unmatched to any gene: 12. CDR3 amino acids: CASSFLPGQGDSSGANVLTF. CDR3 nucleotide sequence: TGCGCCAGCAGCTTCCTGCCGGGACAGGGCGATTCCTCTGGGGCCAACGTCCTGACTTTC.

DNA of the CDR3: TGCGCCAGCAGCTTGGGGGACGGAGAATATGGCTACACCTTC. Amino acids: CASSLGDGEYGYTF. V usage is TRBV5-1 and J usage is TRBJ1-2; TRBD1 might be the D (5 bases). V gave up 0 bases and J gave up 5 bases, with 11 bases separating them. CDR1 is SGHRS and CDR2 is YFSETQ in the germline V gene. There are 14 residues in the CDR3. The whole variable domain, remainder taken from reference TRBV5-1 and TRBJ1-2, is KAGVTQTPRYLIKTRGQQVTLSCSPISGHRSVSWYQQTPGQGLQFLFEYFSETQRNKGNFPGRFSGRQFSNSRSEMNVSTLELGDSALYLCASSLGDGEYGYTFGSGTRLTVV.

V gene TRBV9 combines with J gene TRBJ1-2, with 8 bases identical to TRBD1. Germline V gene sequence: CDR1 SGDLS, CDR2 YYNGEE. There are 21 residues in the CDR3. V gave up 4 bases and J gave up 2 bases; unmatched junction bases: 25. CDR3 region: CASSSASDRAGGPRVNYGYTF. The CDR3 bases are TGTGCCAGCAGCAGCGCCTCGGACAGGGCGGGGGGGCCGAGGGTCAACTATGGCTACACCTTC. Using reference TRBV9 and TRBJ1-2 for the parts outside the CDR3, the full variable domain is DSGVTQTPKHLITATGQRVTLRCSPRSGDLSVYWYQQSLDQGLQFLIQYYNGEERAKGNILERFSAQQFPDLHSELNLSSLELGDSALYFCASSSASDRAGGPRVNYGYTFGSGTRLTVV.

This chain joins TRBV20-1 and TRBJ1-5; a weak D match, TRBD1 (6 bases). Trimming removed 5 bases at V and 1 base at J, with 12 bases between. CDR3 length: 14 amino acids. CDR1 and CDR2 (germline): DFQATT, SNEGSKA (reference sequence). The CDR3 DNA reads as TGCAGTGCTGGGGGGGCAGGCAGCAATCAGCCCCAGCATTTT. Translated, it gives CSAGGAGSNQPQHF.

V usage is TRBV27 and J usage is TRBJ1-2, with D tentatively TRBD1 (6 bases). Germline V CDR1 and CDR2: MNHEY, SMNVEV (reference sequence). The CDR3 contains 14 residues. The germline V and J ends were trimmed by 5 bases and 3 bases, with 13 bases remaining between them. In DNA form, the CDR3 reads TGTGCCAGCAGTCCAAGGAGGGGGTACTATGGCTACACCTTC. Its translation is CASSPRRGYYGYTF.

The CDR3 region has the DNA TGCGCCAGCAGCCAAGATCAGGGCCAAGCTGAAGCTTTCTTT. Amino acid sequence: CASSQDQGQAEAFF. The V call is TRBV4-1, the J call TRBJ1-1, with D perhaps TRBD1 (5 bases). The V end was cut by 0 bases, the J end by 6 bases, with 11 bases between. Germline V gene data show CDR1 as MGHRA and CDR2 as YSYEKL. There are 14 residues in the CDR3.

This chain links TRBV7-6 with TRBJ2-7, with 9 bases lining up with TRBD1. The germline CDR1 and CDR2 sequences are SGHVS and FNYEAQ. The length of the CDR3 is 16 residues. The V segment lost 4 bases and the J segment 3 bases; nucleotides outside the gene matches: 10. For the CDR3, the DNA is TGTGCCAGCAGCTCCGGGGCCGGGACAGGGAGCTACGAGCAGTACTTC. It codes for CASSSGAGTGSYEQYF.

The chain recombines TRBV5-1 with TRBJ1-1; D might be TRBD1 (5 bases). CDR3 length equals 15 residues. Germline V gene lookup returns CDR1 SGHRS and CDR2 YFSETQ. The V and J ends lost 4 bases and 4 bases respectively, with 17 bases between them. The CDR3 region has the DNA TGCGCCAGCAGCGGGCCGGGGCATGGGGGCACTGAAGCTTTCTTT. It yields the protein CASSGPGHGGTEAFF.